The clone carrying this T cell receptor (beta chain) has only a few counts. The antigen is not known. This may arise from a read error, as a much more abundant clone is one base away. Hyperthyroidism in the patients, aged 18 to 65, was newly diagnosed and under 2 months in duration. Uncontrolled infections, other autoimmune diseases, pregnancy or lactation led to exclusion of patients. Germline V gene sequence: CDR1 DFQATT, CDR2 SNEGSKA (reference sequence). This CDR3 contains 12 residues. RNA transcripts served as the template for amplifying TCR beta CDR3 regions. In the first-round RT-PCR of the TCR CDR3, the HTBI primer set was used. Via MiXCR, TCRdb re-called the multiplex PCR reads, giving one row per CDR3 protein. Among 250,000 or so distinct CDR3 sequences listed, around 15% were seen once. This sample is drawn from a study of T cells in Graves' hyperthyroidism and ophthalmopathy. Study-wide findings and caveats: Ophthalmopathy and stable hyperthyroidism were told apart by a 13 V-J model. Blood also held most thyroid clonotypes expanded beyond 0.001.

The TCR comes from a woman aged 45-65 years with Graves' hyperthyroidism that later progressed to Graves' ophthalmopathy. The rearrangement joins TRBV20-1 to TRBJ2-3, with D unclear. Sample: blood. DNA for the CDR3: TGCAATGCTTCACCCCAGACAGATACGCAGTATTTT. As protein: CNASPQTDTQYF.